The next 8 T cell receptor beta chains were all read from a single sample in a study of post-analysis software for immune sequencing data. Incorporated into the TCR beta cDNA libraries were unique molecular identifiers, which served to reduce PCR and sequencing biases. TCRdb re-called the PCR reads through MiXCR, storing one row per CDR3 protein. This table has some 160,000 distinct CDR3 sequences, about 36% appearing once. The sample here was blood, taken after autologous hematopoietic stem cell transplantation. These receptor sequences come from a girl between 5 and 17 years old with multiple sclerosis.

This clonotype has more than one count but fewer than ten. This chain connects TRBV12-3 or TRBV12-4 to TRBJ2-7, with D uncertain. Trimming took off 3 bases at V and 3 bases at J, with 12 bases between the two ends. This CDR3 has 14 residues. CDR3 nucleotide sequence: TGTGCCAGCAGTTTTTCCGGCAGTCTCTACGAGCAGTACTTC. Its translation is CASSFSGSLYEQYF.

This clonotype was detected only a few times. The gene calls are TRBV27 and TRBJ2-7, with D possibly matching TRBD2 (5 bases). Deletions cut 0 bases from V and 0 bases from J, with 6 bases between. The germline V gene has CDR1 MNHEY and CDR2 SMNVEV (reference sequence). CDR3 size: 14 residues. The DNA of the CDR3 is TGTGCCAGCAGTTTATCCAGCGGCTCCTACGAGCAGTACTTC. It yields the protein CASSLSSGSYEQYF.

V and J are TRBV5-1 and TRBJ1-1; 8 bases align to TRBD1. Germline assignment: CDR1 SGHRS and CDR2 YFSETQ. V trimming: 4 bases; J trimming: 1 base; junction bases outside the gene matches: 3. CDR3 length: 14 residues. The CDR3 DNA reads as TGCGCCAGCAGCAGAGGACAGGGGAACACTGAAGCTTTCTTT. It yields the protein CASSRGQGNTEAFF.

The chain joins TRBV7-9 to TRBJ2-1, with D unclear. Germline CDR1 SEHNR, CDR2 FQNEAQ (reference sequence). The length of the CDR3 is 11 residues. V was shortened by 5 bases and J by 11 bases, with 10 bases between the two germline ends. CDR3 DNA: TGTGCCAGCAGCAAAGCAGACCAGCAGTTCTTC. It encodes CASSKADQQFF. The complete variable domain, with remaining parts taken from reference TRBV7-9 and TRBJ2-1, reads DTGVSQNPRHKITKRGQNVTFRCDPISEHNRLYWYRQTLGQGPEFLTYFQNEAQLEKSRLLSDRFSAERPKGSFSTLEIQRTEQGDSAMYLCASSKADQQFFGPGTRLTVL.

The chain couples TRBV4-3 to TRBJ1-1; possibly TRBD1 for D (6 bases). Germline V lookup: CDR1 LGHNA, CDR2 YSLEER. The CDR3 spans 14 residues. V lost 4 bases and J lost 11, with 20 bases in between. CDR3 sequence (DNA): TGCGCCAGCAGCCGAGGCCGACAGGCCGTTGCGGCTTTCTTT. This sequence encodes CASSRGRQAVAAFF.

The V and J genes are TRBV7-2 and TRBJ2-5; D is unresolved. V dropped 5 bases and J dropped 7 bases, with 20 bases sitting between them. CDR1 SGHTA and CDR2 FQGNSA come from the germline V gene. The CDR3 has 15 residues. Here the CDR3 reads CASSRDGTRRGTQYF. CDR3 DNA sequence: TGTGCCAGCAGCCGCGACGGAACCCGTCGAGGGACCCAGTACTTC.

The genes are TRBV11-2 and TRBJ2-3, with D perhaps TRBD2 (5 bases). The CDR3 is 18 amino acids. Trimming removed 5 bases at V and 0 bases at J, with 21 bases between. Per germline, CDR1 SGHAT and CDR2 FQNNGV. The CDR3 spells CASSPGYGGFSSTDTQYF. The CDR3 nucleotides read TGTGCCAGCAGCCCTGGCTACGGCGGGTTCTCTAGCACAGATACGCAGTATTTT.

The DNA for the CDR3 is TGTGCCAGCAGTGGGACAGGGGACCCTCATCAGCCCCAGCATTTT. It encodes CASSGTGDPHQPQHF. The chain combines TRBV6-1 with TRBJ1-5, with 9 bases fitting TRBD1. Germline values: CDR1 MNHNS, CDR2 SASEGT. This CDR3 comprises 15 residues. V was pared by 4 bases and J by 5 bases, with 6 bases of the junction left unmatched.